The clone carrying this TCR beta chain was counted at least ten times. The antigen remains unidentified. This sample stems from a study of early T cells in non-severe SARS-CoV-2 infection. Study-wide results and caveats: In VDJdb matching, anti-spike CD8 responses were favored while private and CD4 specificities went missing.

Unique molecular identifiers tagged individual cDNA molecules. TCRdb re-analysed the 5' RACE reads in MiXCR, keeping a single row per CDR3 protein. The repertoire holds roughly 45,000 distinct CDR3 sequences, 6.2% seen once, with approximately 6.3% in the top ten. Trimming shortened V by 2 bases and J by 10 bases, and 8 bases separated the two germline ends. The CDR3 spans 11 residues. Per germline, CDR1 SGHVS and CDR2 FQNEAQ. This specimen consisted of whole blood, obtained at baseline. The sequence came from an adult who was a healthcare worker with PCR-confirmed SARS-CoV-2 infection or an uninfected control (not recorded which). The rearrangement uses TRBV7-8 and TRBJ2-5, with D perhaps TRBD2 (6 bases). This CDR3 is CASSLWGGQYF. The CDR3 DNA reads as TGTGCCAGCAGCTTATGGGGAGGCCAGTACTTC.